This T cell receptor beta chain came from a study of blood T cell repertoires in COVID-19. Study-level background: Nucleic acid was either cDNA or gDNA, and it came from T cells, B-cell-depleted T cells, or PBMCs.

Measured with immunoSEQ multiplex PCR; TCRdb has only the in-frame clones, and not every one. The sample holds around 78,000 clones, less than 95% seen once. V lost 4 bases, J lost 4 bases, and 17 bases lay in between. Per the germline V gene, CDR1 is SGHVS and CDR2 is FQNEAQ. The CDR3 runs to 16 residues. This receptor was obtained from a woman in her forties or fifties in a cohort sampled during active COVID-19. The chain joins TRBV7-8 to TRBJ1-5, with a possible D match to TRBD1 (5 bases). The sample taken for sequencing was peripheral blood. The CDR3 DNA reads TGTGCCAGCAGCTCCCCGGAAGGGGCGCGTAATCAGCCCCAGCATTTT. It specifies CASSSPEGARNQPQHF.